One sample yielded the 21 T cell receptor beta chains listed below, sequenced in a study of OX40 agonist ivuxolimab in advanced cancers. Measured with immunoSEQ multiplex PCR; TCRdb has only the in-frame clones, and not every one. The data contain tens of thousands of clones, 90% to 95% of them seen just once; the ten biggest clones take up around 12%. This material consisted of CD4+ or CD8+ T cells sorted from blood, taken in a trial of the OX40 agonist ivuxolimab. The receptors derive from an adult with an advanced solid tumor such as melanoma, head and neck, liver or kidney cancer.

This chain uses TRBV9 with TRBJ2-3; D is possibly TRBD1 or TRBD2 (6 bases each). Trimming removed 4 bases from V and 3 bases from J, with 15 bases in between. Germline-derived CDR1 and CDR2 are SGDLS and YYNGEE. This CDR3 is 15 amino acids long. The CDR3 coding sequence is TGTGCCAGCAGCAATAGCGGAGGGGGGACAGATACGCAGTATTTT. This codes for CASSNSGGGTDTQYF.

The V call is TRBV6-1, the J call TRBJ1-3; D uncertain. Per germline, CDR1 MNHNS and CDR2 SASEGT. V lost 1 base to trimming and J lost 3 bases, with 4 bases between them. The CDR3 length is 13 residues. The DNA for the CDR3 is TGTGCCAGCAGTGAAGGGGTTGGAAACACCATATATTTT. As protein: CASSEGVGNTIYF.

This clone was seen only once. CDR3 coding DNA: TGTGCCAGCAGTGCCGCGGGTGATGAGCAGTTCTTC. Its protein product is CASSAAGDEQFF. The chain carries TRBV25-1 and TRBJ2-1; TRBD2 might be the D (5 bases). CDR1 is MGHDK and CDR2 is SYGVNS in the germline V gene. The CDR3 totals 12 residues. The V and J ends lost 4 bases and 8 bases respectively, with 9 bases between them.

CDR3 amino acids: CASSLPFGPYEQYF. The CDR3 DNA sequence: TGTGCCAGCAGCTTGCCCTTCGGCCCCTACGAGCAGTACTTC. The rearrangement joins TRBV5-6 to TRBJ2-7; D gene unclear. Germline values: CDR1 SGHDT, CDR2 YYEEEE. Trimming left V 1 base short and J 2 bases short, with 10 bases between. The length of the CDR3 is 14 residues.

V and J are TRBV11-2 and TRBJ2-5; 9 bases align to TRBD2. In germline, CDR1 is SGHAT, CDR2 FQNNGV. V was clipped by 1 base and J by 5 bases; unmatched bases: 11. The CDR3 is 17 residues long. The CDR3 sequence is CASSLARGAGGPETQYF. DNA of the CDR3: TGTGCCAGCAGCTTAGCCCGTGGGGCGGGAGGGCCGGAGACCCAGTACTTC.

This clone was recorded a few times. V is TRBV5-1 and J is TRBJ1-1; the match to TRBD1 covers 9 bases. Germline loops: CDR1 SGHRS, CDR2 YFSETQ. The CDR3 contains 11 residues. J was trimmed by 12 bases and V by 3 bases; bases with no gene match: 3. CDR3 nucleotide sequence: TGCGCCAGCAGCTCCGGGACAGGGTCTTTCTTT. Protein product: CASSSGTGSFF.

The rearrangement links TRBV6-1 to TRBJ2-7; 8 positions match TRBD1. With V trimmed by 9 bases and J by 6 bases, 10 bases remained unmatched. This CDR3 has 13 residues. The V gene's germline CDR1 is MNHNS and CDR2 SASEGT. The CDR3 DNA sequence: TGTGCCAGTCAGGGGGCAGCCCCTGGCGAGCAGTACTTC. Its translation is CASQGAAPGEQYF.

The rearrangement links TRBV19 to TRBJ2-1; 9 bases match TRBD1. V lost 5 bases to trimming and J lost 4 bases; unmatched junction nucleotides: 12. The length of the CDR3 is 17 residues. CDR1 LNHDA and CDR2 SQIVND come from the germline V gene (reference sequence). The CDR3 DNA reads TGTGCCAGTAGTTGGAGCCCCGGGACAGGGTTATACAATGAGCAGTTCTTC. Amino acid sequence: CASSWSPGTGLYNEQFF.

The J gene is TRBJ1-2, the V gene TRBV6-5; a weak D match, TRBD1 (5 bases). Deletions cut 2 bases from V and 7 bases from J, with 14 bases between. The germline V gene has CDR1 MNHEY and CDR2 SVGAGI. CDR3 length: 14 amino acids. Here the CDR3 DNA reads TGTGCCAGCAGTTACGGAGGGGCCGTTTCTGGCTACACCTTC. It yields the protein CASSYGGAVSGYTF.

Only one count was recorded for this clone. The chain combines TRBV9 with TRBJ2-1; TRBD2 aligns across 9 bases. The CDR3 sequence is 19 residues long. The trim removed 5 bases at V and 2 bases at J, leaving 17 bases unmatched. The germline gives CDR1 SGDLS, CDR2 YYNGEE. CDR3 sequence reads: CASSVTGASGILAYNEQFF. The CDR3 DNA reads TGTGCCAGCAGTGTGACTGGGGCTAGCGGGATCCTGGCCTACAATGAGCAGTTCTTC. The variable domain in full, completed from reference TRBV9 and TRBJ2-1, reads DSGVTQTPKHLITATGQRVTLRCSPRSGDLSVYWYQQSLDQGLQFLIQYYNGEERAKGNILERFSAQQFPDLHSELNLSSLELGDSALYFCASSVTGASGILAYNEQFFGPGTRLTVL.

V is TRBV5-1 and J is TRBJ2-5; possibly TRBD2 for D (6 bases). CDR3 length: 17 amino acids. The ends were cut back, 4 bases at V and 1 base at J, with 20 bases in the middle. Per germline, CDR1 SGHRS and CDR2 YFSETQ. The DNA for the CDR3 is TGCGCCAGCAGCATCGTTGACAGCGGGCCGAGCCAAGAGACCCAGTACTTC. Amino acid sequence: CASSIVDSGPSQETQYF. The whole variable domain, remainder taken from reference TRBV5-1 and TRBJ2-5, is KAGVTQTPRYLIKTRGQQVTLSCSPISGHRSVSWYQQTPGQGLQFLFEYFSETQRNKGNFPGRFSGRQFSNSRSEMNVSTLELGDSALYLCASSIVDSGPSQETQYFGPGTRLLVL.

The rearrangement uses TRBV4-1 and TRBJ2-3; the D gene is possibly TRBD2 (6 bases). CDR3 size: 17 residues. CDR1 and CDR2 from the germline V gene are MGHRA and YSYEKL. V was trimmed by 3 bases and J by 4 bases, leaving 20 bases between them. This chain's CDR3 is CASSHHGTPAPADTQYF. DNA of the CDR3: TGCGCCAGCAGCCACCACGGGACTCCCGCACCGGCAGATACGCAGTATTTT.

This rearrangement joins TRBV15 to TRBJ1-3; D gene uncertain. Germline V gene sequence: CDR1 LNHNV, CDR2 YYDKDF (reference sequence). V lost 0 bases and J lost 4, with 10 bases in between. This CDR3 comprises 15 residues. CDR3 loop: CATSRDLGGGNTIYF. The CDR3 DNA follows: TGTGCCACCAGCAGAGATTTGGGTGGAGGAAACACCATATATTTT.

The V call is TRBV5-6, the J call TRBJ2-1, with D unresolved. CDR1 and CDR2 from the germline V gene are SGHDT and YYEEEE. The ends were cut back, 2 bases at V and 5 bases at J, with 5 bases in the middle. This CDR3 has 12 residues. CDR3 amino acids: CASSFSDNEQFF. Here the CDR3 DNA reads TGTGCCAGCAGCTTTAGTGACAATGAGCAGTTCTTC.

V usage is TRBV27 and J usage is TRBJ2-3; 8 nucleotides align to TRBD2. This CDR3 region has 16 residues. V dropped 3 bases and J dropped 4; count of bases not matched to a gene: 9. Germline V gene sequence: CDR1 MNHEY, CDR2 SMNVEV (reference sequence). CDR3 amino acids: CASSLVAGGRADTQYF. Written as DNA, the CDR3 is TGTGCCAGCAGTTTGGTGGCGGGAGGAAGGGCAGATACGCAGTATTTT.

The chain combines TRBV7-6 with TRBJ2-7; 7 nucleotides align to TRBD2. This CDR3 comprises 15 residues. CDR1 is SGHVS and CDR2 is FNYEAQ in the germline V gene. The V and J ends lost 0 bases and 3 bases, in that order; junction bases with no gene match: 5. The CDR3 DNA sequence: TGTGCCAGCAGCTTAGCGTCCCGGGGGGACTACGAGCAGTACTTC. Protein sequence: CASSLASRGDYEQYF.

CDR3 sequence: CARSSFRAGVCETQYF. CDR3 DNA: TGTGCCAGAAGCTCCTTTCGAGCGGGAGTTTGCGAGACCCAGTACTTC. V and J are TRBV5-3 and TRBJ2-5, with TRBD2 matching over 8 bases. TRBV5-3 is classed as an ORF, of uncertain function. CDR3 length: 16 residues. V shed 3 bases, J shed 5 bases, and the junction held 12 bases outside the gene matches.

This chain uses TRBV30 with TRBJ2-7, with D perhaps being TRBD1 or TRBD2 (5 bases each). CDR1 and CDR2 from the germline V gene are GTSNPN and SVGIG (reference sequence). V lost 0 bases and J 1 base, leaving 16 bases between the germline ends. This CDR3 has 16 amino acids. CDR3 sequence (DNA): TGTGCCTGGAGTGTATTGAGTGGGGGAAGGTCCTACGAGCAGTACTTC. Encoded protein: CAWSVLSGGRSYEQYF.

For the CDR3, the DNA is TGTGCAAGTCGCCCCTTATTCACCATATATTTT. Amino acids: CASRPLFTIYF. The gene calls are TRBV12-2 and TRBJ1-3. TRBV12-2 corresponds to a pseudogene. CDR3 length: 11 amino acids.

V usage is TRBV2 and J usage is TRBJ2-1, with a weak D call TRBD2 (5 bases). Trimming took 4 bases from V and 7 from J, leaving 20 bases between them. Germline V gene lookup returns CDR1 SNHLY and CDR2 FYNNEI. The CDR3 has 16 residues. CDR3 bases: TGTGCCAGCAGTGGAGAGGAGGTAGTTCCAACGAATGAGCAGTTCTTC. Its translation: CASSGEEVVPTNEQFF.

The rearrangement joins TRBV5-1 to TRBJ2-1; D gene unclear. Germline V gene data show CDR1 as SGHRS and CDR2 as YFSETQ. The CDR3 has 16 residues. The V end was cut by 0 bases, the J end by 0 bases, with 10 bases between. CDR3 loop: CASSLESSDSYNEQFF. The CDR3 nucleotides read TGCGCCAGCAGCTTGGAAAGTTCAGACTCCTACAATGAGCAGTTCTTC.